The 10 T cell receptor beta chains listed next were all sequenced from one sample in a study of T cells after yellow fever vaccination (dated by TCRdb to about 2019). The treatment or condition label on this specimen signifies: live attenuated yellow fever vaccine strain. Libraries were built with 5' RACE. Sequencing was performed on an Illumina HiSeq 2500. The public reads were quality trimmed at Q25 with fastp and then assembled into clones with MiXCR by TCRdb, keeping productive beta chains. Every distinct CDR3 protein forms one entry, paired with its most common genes and DNA. In this sample the table shows 200,000 to 250,000 distinct CDR3 sequences, 6.9% of which occur a single time. The ten largest clonotypes hold roughly 0.9% of the sample. Source: CD4+ T cells sorted from PBMCs, taken 15 days after the yellow fever booster vaccination. Receptors were obtained from a man aged 25 to 40 who received the YFV17D yellow fever vaccine.

This clonotype was seen repeatedly, ten times or more. The CDR3 region is CASSLVGGAYNEQFF. The DNA for the CDR3 is TGTGCCAGCAGCTTGGTCGGGGGCGCGTACAATGAGCAGTTCTTC. The chain links TRBV5-4 to TRBJ2-1; D may match TRBD1 or TRBD2 (6 bases each). This CDR3 region has 15 residues. Looked up from germline, CDR1 is SGHNT and CDR2 is YYREEE (reference sequence). Trimming stripped 0 bases from V and 4 bases from J, with 11 bases between. The full variable domain, in which reference TRBV5-4 and TRBJ2-1 provide the parts outside the CDR3, is ETGVTQSPTHLIKTRGQQVTLRCSSQSGHNTVSWYQQALGQGPQFIFQYYREEENGRGNFPPRFSGLQFPNYSSELNVNALELDDSALYLCASSLVGGAYNEQFFGPGTRLTVL.

This clonotype was counted many times. This chain connects TRBV4-1 to TRBJ2-1; TRBD2 might be the D (5 bases). Looked up from germline, CDR1 is MGHRA and CDR2 is YSYEKL. V shed 2 bases and J shed 0 bases, with 11 bases lying between them. This CDR3 has 16 amino acids. CDR3 in DNA: TGCGCCAGCAGCCAACATGTCGCGGGCTCCTACAATGAGCAGTTCTTC. Its protein is CASSQHVAGSYNEQFF.

V and J are TRBV5-1 and TRBJ2-2, with 11 nucleotides matching TRBD2. Germline V gives CDR1 SGHRS, CDR2 YFSETQ. Unmatched junction bases numbered 4, after V lost 2 bases and J lost 7 bases. The CDR3 extends over 15 amino acids. CDR3 DNA: TGCGCCAGCAGCTTAACTAGCGGGAGTTACGGGGAGCTGTTTTTT. Amino acid sequence: CASSLTSGSYGELFF.

V usage is TRBV4-2 and J usage is TRBJ2-1; 11 bases fit TRBD2. Losses at the gene ends were 8 bases for V and 4 bases for J; bases not matched to a gene: 10. The CDR3 consists of 16 residues. The germline gives CDR1 LGHNA, CDR2 YNFKEQ. In DNA, the CDR3 is TGTGCCAGCGGAATACCCGGGACTAGCGGATACAATGAGCAGTTCTTC. This gives the protein CASGIPGTSGYNEQFF.

In its sample, this clonotype was seen a few times. The V call is TRBV7-2, the J call TRBJ1-5; possible D gene TRBD1, 5 bases. CDR1 is SGHTA and CDR2 is FQGNSA in the germline V gene. CDR3 length: 16 amino acids. Trimming cost V 0 bases and J 7 bases, with 16 bases left between them. The CDR3: CASSLAPGRVGQPQHF. CDR3 in DNA: TGTGCCAGCAGCTTAGCGCCTGGCAGGGTGGGACAGCCCCAGCATTTT.

The chain couples TRBV24-1 to TRBJ2-7; no clear D. This CDR3 spans 11 amino acids. Germline V CDR1 and CDR2: KGHDR, SFDVKD. The V end lost 3 bases, the J end lost 3 bases, and 2 bases lay between the germline ends. The CDR3: CATSDGYEQYF. CDR3 DNA sequence: TGTGCCACCAGTGATGGCTACGAGCAGTACTTC.

This clonotype was seen more than once but under ten times. This chain links TRBV12-3 or TRBV12-4 with TRBJ2-3; 7 bases are a match to TRBD1. V shed 7 bases, J shed 1 base, and the junction held 8 bases outside the gene matches. This CDR3 is 15 amino acids long. The CDR3 DNA is TGTGCCAGCAAGATTACAGGGGACCGCACAGATACGCAGTATTTT. Translating it yields CASKITGDRTDTQYF.

The chain combines TRBV15 with TRBJ2-3, with unresolved D. CDR1 is LNHNV, CDR2 YYDKDF, per germline (reference sequence). Trimming took off 1 base at V and 3 bases at J, with 5 bases between the two ends. The CDR3 sequence is 13 residues long. The CDR3 here is CATSRGTTDTQYF. As DNA, the CDR3 is TGTGCCACCAGCAGAGGAACAACAGATACGCAGTATTTT.

The genes are TRBV12-3 or TRBV12-4 and TRBJ1-2; 7 positions agree with TRBD1. This CDR3 is 15 amino acids long. The V and J ends lost 4 bases and 4 bases, in that order; junction bases with no gene match: 9. CDR3: CASSSLLTGLYGYTF. CDR3 DNA sequence: TGTGCCAGCAGTTCCCTTTTGACAGGGCTCTATGGCTACACCTTC.

This clonotype was observed at least ten times. The chain recombines TRBV20-1 with TRBJ2-3, with a weak D call TRBD1 (6 bases). Trimming left V 5 bases short and J 4 bases short, with 10 bases between. This CDR3 region has 12 residues. The germline CDR1 and CDR2 sequences are DFQATT and SNEGSKA (reference sequence). CDR3 loop: CSAEPGADTQYF. In nucleotides, the CDR3 is TGCAGTGCTGAGCCAGGGGCAGATACGCAGTATTTT.